This T cell receptor (beta chain) comes out of a study of T cells expressing NK-cell markers. Overall study: CD3+CD56+NKG2C+, CD3+CD56+NKG2C- and CD3+CD56-NKG2C+ T cells, once sorted, supplied the TCR beta repertoires. HCMV seropositivity marked seven of the eight sequenced donors; one was seronegative.

The CDR3 sequence is 15 residues long. CDR1 is MDHEN, CDR2 SYDVKM, per germline. Synthesis of TCR beta cDNA relied on 5'RACE template switching carrying UMIs. TCRdb processed the 5' RACE reads again and assigns one entry to each CDR3 protein, with no DNA. This sample's table reports about 450,000 distinct CDR3 sequences. This TCR was sampled from a woman aged 18-69 years in good health. The gene calls are TRBV28 and TRBJ2-3; TCRdb names TRBD2, which stays unverified in the absence of DNA. The sequencing sample was made of blood T cells: a sorted CD56 or NKG2C T cell subset, CD4+ or CD8+ T cells, or bulk PBMC T cells (not recorded which). The CDR3 here is CASTASGGFTDTQYF.